Given below is one T cell receptor beta chain in context. Its cognate antigen is unknown. Regarding time point: week 11, during vaccination. Vaccine doses each comprised 300 ug of mutant IDH1 20-mer peptide, with topical imiquimod. The CDR3 has 15 residues. With V trimmed by 4 bases and J by 9 bases, 11 bases remained unmatched. The germline gives CDR1 SGHTA, CDR2 FQGNSA. This sample was included in a study of a mutant IDH1 vaccine in newly diagnosed glioma. Background on the study: Patients, over weeks 1, 3, 5, 7, 11, 15, 19 and 23, received a total of eight vaccinations. Patients began vaccination 4-6 weeks after radiotherapy alone, or with temozolomide cycles.

Profiled with immunoSEQ multiplex PCR; TCRdb holds only in-frame clones, not every one. Found here are tens of thousands of clones, less than 80% of them singletons; the top ten hold around 8%. The starting material was PBMCs, obtained from a glioma patient whose treatment included an IDH1 peptide vaccine. The chain combines TRBV7-2 with TRBJ2-1, with 8 nucleotides matching TRBD1. The clonotype originates from a man in his forties with glioma. This CDR3 reads CASSYQGAIPGEQFF. CDR3 bases: TGTGCCAGCAGCTACCAGGGGGCGATCCCCGGTGAGCAGTTCTTC.